This T cell receptor (beta chain) was observed in a study of cytomegalovirus exposure and HLA in healthy donors. General observations from the study: As confirmed in vitro, three CMV-associated chains were specific for CMV antigens. Reportedly, diagnosis of cytomegalovirus status by the classifier showed high specificity and sensitivity.

The CDR3 is 15 residues long. Germline CDR1 reads LNHNV; CDR2 reads YYDKDF (reference sequence). The germline V and J ends were trimmed by 4 bases and 2 bases, with 12 bases remaining between them. The donors were in the 120-subject validation cohort, distinct from the roughly 720-subject first cohort. Concerning this clone itself: Its specificity is not known.

Generated by immunoSEQ multiplex PCR, the TCRdb table keeps only in-frame clones and is missing some. The table has about 160,000 clones, roughly nine tenths seen once; the top ten hold around 6%. The TCR was taken from a woman in her thirties in good health and CMV-seronegative. This chain connects TRBV15 to TRBJ1-5; unclear D gene. The sequenced material came from PBMCs. CDR3 nucleotide sequence: TGTGCCACCAGCAAGTCCAGGATTGGCAATCAGCCCCAGCATTTT. Translating it yields CATSKSRIGNQPQHF.